Listed here are 10 T cell receptor beta chains from one sample, sequenced in a study of somatic mutations in cytotoxic T cells in rheumatoid arthritis. Assay used: immunoSEQ multiplex PCR; TCRdb lists only in-frame clones, some missing. This sample carries about 18,000 clones, more than 80% of them seen once, and the ten largest clones take around an eighth. The source material was CD8+ T cells sorted from blood. These receptors were collected from an adult with rheumatoid arthritis.

V and J are TRBV19 and TRBJ2-1, with 10 bases matching TRBD2. The CDR3 runs 15 residues. Germline CDR1 reads LNHDA; CDR2 reads SQIVND (reference sequence). The V segment lost 5 bases and the J segment 8 bases; nucleotides outside the gene matches: 9. The chain's CDR3 is CASSEREGFFDEQFF. CDR3 coding DNA: TGTGCCAGTAGTGAGCGGGAGGGGTTCTTCGATGAGCAGTTCTTC.

This chain joins TRBV7-8 and TRBJ2-7; 10 bases match TRBD1. Germline CDR1 and CDR2: SGHVS and FQNEAQ. The CDR3 consists of 15 residues. J gave up 3 bases and V 1 base, and 3 bases lay outside the gene matches. The CDR3, as DNA: TGTGCCAGCAGCTTAGACAGGACAGGGGGCTACGAGCAGTACTTC. As protein: CASSLDRTGGYEQYF.

The V and J genes are TRBV7-2 and TRBJ2-1; D perhaps matches TRBD2 (7 bases). This CDR3 is built from 14 residues. Germline V CDR1 and CDR2: SGHTA, FQGNSA. V lost 1 base to trimming and J lost 9 bases, with 13 bases between them. CDR3 nucleotides: TGTGCCAGCAGCTTAGAACCGGGGGGCGGTGAGCAGTTCTTC. This translates into CASSLEPGGGEQFF.

The chain combines TRBV30 with TRBJ2-3, with 9 nucleotides matching TRBD2. V lost 1 base to trimming and J lost 2 bases; unmatched junction nucleotides: 7. CDR1 and CDR2 (germline): GTSNPN, SVGIG (reference sequence). CDR3 length: 16 amino acids. The CDR3 sequence is CAWSGWLAGSTDTQYF. The CDR3 DNA reads TGTGCCTGGAGTGGATGGCTAGCGGGATCCACAGATACGCAGTATTTT. Filled out from reference TRBV30 and TRBJ2-3, the complete variable domain reads SQTIHQWPATLVQPVGSPLSLECTVEGTSNPNLYWYRQAAGRGLQLLFYSVGIGQISSEVPQNLSASRPQDRQFILSSKKLLLSDSGFYLCAWSGWLAGSTDTQYFGPGTRLTVL.

The CDR3 nucleotides read TGCGCCAGCAGCTCACAGGTGGGAAAAGAAAAACTGTTTTTT. Translated, it gives CASSSQVGKEKLFF. The chain links TRBV4-1 to TRBJ1-4; D possibly corresponds to TRBD1 (5 bases). This CDR3 contains 14 residues. In germline, CDR1 is MGHRA, CDR2 YSYEKL. V lost 5 bases and J 8 bases, leaving 15 bases between the germline ends.

The genes are TRBV7-8 and TRBJ2-5; 13 bases agree with TRBD2. J lost 4 bases, V lost 5 bases, and 4 bases had no gene match. This CDR3 spans 15 amino acids. Germline V lookup: CDR1 SGHVS, CDR2 FQNEAQ. The CDR3 DNA reads as TGTGCCAGCAGCATAGGGACTAGCGGGGTAGAGACCCAGTACTTC. Its translation: CASSIGTSGVETQYF. Full variable domain (missing parts from reference TRBV7-8 and TRBJ2-5): GAGVSQSPRYKVAKRGQDVALRCDPISGHVSLFWYQQALGQGPEFLTYFQNEAQLDKSGLPSDRFFAERPEGSVSTLKIQRTQQEDSAVYLCASSIGTSGVETQYFGPGTRLLVL.

The chain couples TRBV5-6 to TRBJ2-7; D is tentatively TRBD1 or TRBD2 (6 bases each). Germline V gene data show CDR1 as SGHDT and CDR2 as YYEEEE. With 0 bases removed from V and 5 bases from J, the gap between germline ends came to 9 bases. The CDR3 covers 13 residues. The CDR3 reads CASSLGRGDEQYF. In DNA, the CDR3 is TGTGCCAGCAGCTTGGGGAGGGGGGACGAGCAGTACTTC. Filled out from reference TRBV5-6 and TRBJ2-7, the complete variable domain reads DAGVTQSPTHLIKTRGQQVTLRCSPKSGHDTVSWYQQALGQGPQFIFQYYEEEERQRGNFPDRFSGHQFPNYSSELNVNALLLGDSALYLCASSLGRGDEQYFGPGTRLTVT.

This chain uses TRBV6-5 with TRBJ2-1, with 10 bases that match TRBD2. The CDR3 contains 14 residues. Per germline, CDR1 MNHEY and CDR2 SVGAGI. The V segment lost 4 bases and the J segment 4 bases; nucleotides outside the gene matches: 1. Here the CDR3 reads CASSSGLAYNEQFF. CDR3 bases: TGTGCCAGCAGTTCGGGACTAGCGTACAATGAGCAGTTCTTC.

This clone has just one count. This chain connects TRBV4-1 to TRBJ1-3; perhaps TRBD1 as D (5 bases). V was trimmed by 4 bases and J by 0 bases, leaving 13 bases between them. This CDR3 comprises 16 residues. Germline V gene data show CDR1 as MGHRA and CDR2 as YSYEKL. The CDR3, as DNA: TGCGCCAGCAGCCTGGACGACGGGGCCTCTGGAAACACCATATATTTT. Translating gives CASSLDDGASGNTIYF.

The chain joins TRBV7-9 to TRBJ2-7; D could derive from TRBD1 or TRBD2 (5 bases each). CDR3 length: 13 amino acids. Germline CDR1 and CDR2: SEHNR and FQNEAQ (reference sequence). The ends were cut back, 1 base at V and 5 bases at J, with 9 bases in the middle. The CDR3 sequence is CASSLGGFHEQYF. The DNA of the CDR3 is TGTGCCAGCAGCTTAGGGGGGTTCCACGAGCAGTACTTC.